The 10 T cell receptor beta chains reported below all come from one sample, sequenced in a study of blood T cell repertoires in COVID-19. This table comes from immunoSEQ multiplex PCR, and its TCRdb copy is limited to in-frame clones, with some not included. The profile shows under 150,000 clones, approximately 84% of them singletons. Sequenced: peripheral blood. These receptors all stem from a man between 45 and 60 years old with acute or convalescent COVID-19.

The chain links TRBV4-1 to TRBJ1-4; the D gene is possibly TRBD1 (6 bases). The CDR3 is 20 amino acids. Germline CDR1 MGHRA, CDR2 YSYEKL. V was shortened by 2 bases and J by 1 base, with 23 bases between the two germline ends. DNA for the CDR3: TGCGCCAGCAGCCAACTGGGACAAGGCGGCGCTTGGGGAACTAATGAAAAACTGTTTTTT. Translation gives CASSQLGQGGAWGTNEKLFF.

V is TRBV5-1 and J is TRBJ2-1; 9 positions match TRBD1. The V and J ends lost 2 bases and 5 bases, in that order; junction bases with no gene match: 2. Germline V gene sequence: CDR1 SGHRS, CDR2 YFSETQ. The CDR3 totals 14 residues. The CDR3 coding sequence is TGCGCCAGCAGCTTTACAGGGGGCAACAATGAGCAGTTCTTC. Amino acid sequence: CASSFTGGNNEQFF.

This rearrangement joins TRBV28 to TRBJ2-1, with 9 bases that match TRBD2. This CDR3 has 15 amino acids. The V gene end was trimmed by 2 bases and the J gene end by 10 bases; junction bases not matched to a gene: 9. Germline values: CDR1 MDHEN, CDR2 SYDVKM. The CDR3 DNA sequence: TGTGCCAGCAGTTTACGGGCGGGGGGGCCCGACGAGCAGTTCTTC. This sequence encodes CASSLRAGGPDEQFF.

This chain connects TRBV20-1 to TRBJ1-1, with D maybe TRBD1 (6 bases). The CDR3 runs 14 residues. The V gene's germline CDR1 is DFQATT and CDR2 SNEGSKA (reference sequence). Trimming removed 3 bases from V and 4 bases from J, with 15 bases in between. DNA of the CDR3: TGCAGTGCTAGTCCCGCAGGCAGGGGCACTGAAGCTTTCTTT. Protein sequence: CSASPAGRGTEAFF.

The chain is built from TRBV6-5 and TRBJ2-1; 10 nucleotides agree with TRBD2. Trimming cost V 2 bases and J 9 bases; bases outside gene matches: 7. The germline V gene encodes CDR1 MNHEY and CDR2 SVGAGI. The CDR3 spans 15 residues. CDR3: CASSYGTSAPGEQFF. CDR3 DNA sequence: TGTGCCAGCAGTTACGGGACTAGCGCCCCGGGTGAGCAGTTCTTC.

V usage is TRBV6-5 and J usage is TRBJ1-5, with D possibly being TRBD1 (6 bases). The germline CDR1 and CDR2 sequences are MNHEY and SVGAGI. CDR3 length: 15 residues. Trimming stripped 0 bases from V and 6 bases from J, with 12 bases between. The CDR3 bases are TGTGCCAGCAGTTACTCACAGGGATCGATTCAGCCCCAGCATTTT. Protein product: CASSYSQGSIQPQHF.

The gene calls are TRBV13 and TRBJ1-1; TRBD1 is a possible D gene (5 bases). The CDR3 totals 17 residues. With 4 bases removed from V and 8 bases from J, the gap between germline ends came to 26 bases. The germline gives CDR1 PRHDT, CDR2 FYEKMQ (reference sequence). CDR3 amino acids: CASSSISRDGRTREAFF. The DNA of the CDR3 is TGTGCCAGCAGCTCGATATCCCGGGACGGACGGACTAGGGAAGCTTTCTTT.

The chain couples TRBV11-1 to TRBJ1-1; no clear D gene. V was clipped by 1 base and J by 4 bases, with 7 bases between them. This CDR3 is built from 13 residues. Germline V gene sequence: CDR1 SGHAT, CDR2 FQDESV (reference sequence). The CDR3, as DNA: TGTGCCAGCAGCTTAGGAGGGTTCACTGAAGCTTTCTTT. Residues: CASSLGGFTEAFF.

Turning to this clone: A junction boundary mismatches the germline segment, possibly from a read error. This sequence joins TRBV24-1 and TRBJ2-2, with TRBD1 identical over 7 bases. Looked up from germline, CDR1 is KGHDR and CDR2 is SFDVKD. CDR3 length equals 17 residues. The CDR3 region has the DNA TGTGCCGCCAGTGATTCTCCCCCCAGGGGGAAACCCGGGGAGCTGTTTTTT. Protein sequence: CAASDSPPRGKPGELFF.

Comment on this clone: Distinct nucleotide sequences in the sample also encode this CDR3. This chain connects TRBV5-4 to TRBJ1-2; 9 bases match TRBD1. This CDR3 spans 13 amino acids. The V and J ends lost 7 bases and 3 bases, in that order; junction bases with no gene match: 4. Germline values: CDR1 SGHNT, CDR2 YYREEE (reference sequence). In nucleotides, the CDR3 is TGTGCCAGCTCAAGGACAGGGGACTATGGCTACACCTTC. It specifies CASSRTGDYGYTF.